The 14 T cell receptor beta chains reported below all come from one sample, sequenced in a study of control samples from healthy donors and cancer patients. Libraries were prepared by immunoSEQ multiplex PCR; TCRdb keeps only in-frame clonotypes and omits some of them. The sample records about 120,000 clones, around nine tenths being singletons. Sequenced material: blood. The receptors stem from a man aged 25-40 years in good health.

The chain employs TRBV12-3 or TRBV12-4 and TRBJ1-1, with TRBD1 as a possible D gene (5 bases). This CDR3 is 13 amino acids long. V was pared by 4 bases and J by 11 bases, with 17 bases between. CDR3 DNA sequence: TGTGCCAGCAGTTCCGTGAGGGGCGGTCGGGCTTTCTTT. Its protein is CASSSVRGGRAFF.

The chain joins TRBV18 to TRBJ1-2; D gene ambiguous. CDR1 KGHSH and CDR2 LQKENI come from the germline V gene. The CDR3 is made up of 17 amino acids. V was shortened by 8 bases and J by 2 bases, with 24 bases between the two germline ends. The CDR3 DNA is TGTGCCAGCACGCTACAAGGCGTGGGCAGTCCCAACTATGGCTACACCTTC. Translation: CASTLQGVGSPNYGYTF.

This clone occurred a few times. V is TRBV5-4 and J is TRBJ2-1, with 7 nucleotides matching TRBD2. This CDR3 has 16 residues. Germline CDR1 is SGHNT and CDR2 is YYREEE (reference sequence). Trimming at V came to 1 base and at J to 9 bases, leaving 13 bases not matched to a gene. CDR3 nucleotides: TGTGCCAGCAGCTTGAGAGCGGGGCATCCCTCCCGTGAGCAGTTCTTC. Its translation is CASSLRAGHPSREQFF.

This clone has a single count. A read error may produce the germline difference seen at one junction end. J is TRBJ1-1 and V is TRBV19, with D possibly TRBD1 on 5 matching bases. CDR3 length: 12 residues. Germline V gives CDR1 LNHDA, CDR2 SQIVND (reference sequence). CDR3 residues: CASSIRQGVWDF. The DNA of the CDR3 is TGTGCCAGTAGTATCCGCCAGGGCGTTTGGGACTTT. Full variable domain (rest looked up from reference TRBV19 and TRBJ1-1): DGGITQSPKYLFRKEGQNVTLSCEQNLNHDAMYWYRQDPGQGLRLIYYSQIVNDFQKGDIAEGYSVSREKKESFPLTVTSAQKNPTAFYLCASSIRQGVWDFGQGTRLTVV.

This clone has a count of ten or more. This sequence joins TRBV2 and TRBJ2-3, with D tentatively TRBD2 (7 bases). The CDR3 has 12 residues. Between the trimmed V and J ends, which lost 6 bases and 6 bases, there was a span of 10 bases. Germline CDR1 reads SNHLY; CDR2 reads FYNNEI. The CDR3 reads CASRRGGDTQYF. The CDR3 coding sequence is TGTGCCAGCAGGAGGGGGGGGGATACGCAGTATTTT.

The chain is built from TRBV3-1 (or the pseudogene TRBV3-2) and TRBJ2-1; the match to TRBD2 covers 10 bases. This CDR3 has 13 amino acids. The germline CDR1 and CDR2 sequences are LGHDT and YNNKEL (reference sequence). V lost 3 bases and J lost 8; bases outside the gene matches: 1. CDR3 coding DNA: TGTGCCAGCAGCCAGCTAGCGGGGGATGAGCAGTTCTTC. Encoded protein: CASSQLAGDEQFF.

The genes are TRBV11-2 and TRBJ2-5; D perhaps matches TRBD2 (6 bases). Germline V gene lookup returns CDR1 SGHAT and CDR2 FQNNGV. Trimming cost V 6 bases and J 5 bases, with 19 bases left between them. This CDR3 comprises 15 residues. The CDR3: CASSHTSFGGETQYF. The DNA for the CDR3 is TGTGCCAGCAGTCATACATCTTTTGGGGGGGAGACCCAGTACTTC. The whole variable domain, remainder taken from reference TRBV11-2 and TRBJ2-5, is EAGVAQSPRYKIIEKRQSVAFWCNPISGHATLYWYQQILGQGPKLLIQFQNNGVVDDSQLPKDRFSAERLKGVDSTLKIQPAKLEDSAVYLCASSHTSFGGETQYFGPGTRLLVL.

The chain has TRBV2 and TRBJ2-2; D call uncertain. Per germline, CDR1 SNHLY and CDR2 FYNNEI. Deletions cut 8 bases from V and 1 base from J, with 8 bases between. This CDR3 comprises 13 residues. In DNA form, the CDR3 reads TGTGCCAGCCTCGGTATGAACACCGGGGAGCTGTTTTTT. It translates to CASLGMNTGELFF.

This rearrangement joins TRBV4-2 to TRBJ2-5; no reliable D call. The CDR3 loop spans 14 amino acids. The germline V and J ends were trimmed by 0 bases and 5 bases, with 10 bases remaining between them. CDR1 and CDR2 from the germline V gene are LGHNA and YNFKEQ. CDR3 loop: CASSQDYYSETQYF. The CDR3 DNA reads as TGTGCCAGCAGCCAAGATTACTATTCGGAGACCCAGTACTTC.

CDR3 in amino acids: CASSLQERETQYF. The CDR3 nucleotides read TGTGCCAGTAGTCTCCAGGAGCGGGAGACCCAGTACTTC. This sequence joins TRBV19 and TRBJ2-5; a weak D match, TRBD2 (5 bases). The V and J ends lost 5 bases and 5 bases respectively, with 12 bases between them. Germline V CDR1 and CDR2: LNHDA, SQIVND (reference sequence). This CDR3 is 13 amino acids long.

Here the CDR3 DNA reads TGCGCCAGCCGGTCCAGGGACAGCCTCAATTCACCCCTCCACTTT. Protein sequence: CASRSRDSLNSPLHF. The rearrangement uses TRBV4-1 and TRBJ1-6; the match to TRBD1 covers 7 bases. In germline, CDR1 is MGHRA, CDR2 YSYEKL. There are 15 residues in the CDR3. Trimming took 8 bases from V and 7 from J; bases not matched to a gene: 11.

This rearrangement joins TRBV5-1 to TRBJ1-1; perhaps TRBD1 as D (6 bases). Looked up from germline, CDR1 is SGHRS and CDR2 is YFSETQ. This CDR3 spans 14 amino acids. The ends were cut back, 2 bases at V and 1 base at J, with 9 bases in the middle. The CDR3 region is CASSFNRENTEAFF. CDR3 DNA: TGCGCCAGCAGCTTCAACAGGGAGAACACTGAAGCTTTCTTT.

The CDR3 spells CASSIAGLNTEAFF. In DNA, the CDR3 is TGTGCCAGTAGTATAGCAGGTTTGAACACTGAAGCTTTCTTT. This rearrangement joins TRBV19 to TRBJ1-1, with unresolved D. V lost 1 base to trimming and J lost 0 bases, with 6 bases between them. Germline V gene data show CDR1 as LNHDA and CDR2 as SQIVND (reference sequence). The CDR3 spans 14 residues.

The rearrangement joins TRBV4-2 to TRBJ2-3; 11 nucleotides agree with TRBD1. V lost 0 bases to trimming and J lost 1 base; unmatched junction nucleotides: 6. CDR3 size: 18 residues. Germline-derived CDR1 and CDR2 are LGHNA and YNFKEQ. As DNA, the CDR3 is TGTGCCAGCAGCCAAGATGGGGACAGGGGGTCCGGCACAGATACGCAGTATTTT. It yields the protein CASSQDGDRGSGTDTQYF.